This TCR beta chain was documented in a study of technical replicates of blood from a handful of donors. This CDR3 comprises 12 residues. Trimming removed 5 bases from V and 2 bases from J, with 6 bases in between. Germline CDR1 reads SGHTA; CDR2 reads FQGNSA. TCRdb's copy holds only in-frame clones and misses some; the assay was immunoSEQ multiplex PCR. The top ten clones hold about 4.8% of a sample with approximately 65,000 clones, around 88% of them seen once. The receptor was derived from a human donor in good health. Some clones in this sample may be carry-over from other donors' samples. The chain uses TRBV7-2 and TRBJ2-5; D gene unclear. Sequencing input: PBMCs. The CDR3 region is CASSLLQETQYF. In DNA form, the CDR3 reads TGTGCCAGCAGCCTCCTACAAGAGACCCAGTACTTC.